This TCR beta chain was documented in a study of blood T cells in healthy people across ages. Overall study: When template switching was applied, about one barcoded beta molecule was captured per two T cells.

Germline values: CDR1 DFQATT, CDR2 SNEGSKA (reference sequence). The CDR3 runs 16 residues. Primers used in a second PCR of about 7 to 12 cycles were a sample-barcoded 5' primer and a J-beta primer mix. TCRdb recomputed calls from the 5' RACE reads with MiXCR, one row per CDR3 protein. Among about 1.5 million distinct CDR3 sequences, roughly 40% were seen once, and the ten largest hold roughly 8.2%. The amount of total RNA extracted per sample was at least 5.5 micrograms. The chain combines TRBV20-1 with TRBJ1-2; 11 bases are a match to TRBD1. The clonotype originates from a woman between 18 and 29 years old in good health. The sequencing sample was made of blood. The CDR3 nucleotides are TGCAGCGCGCCACCGGGACAGGGGGGCAATTCGGGCGGCTACACCTTC. Its translation is CSAPPGQGGNSGGYTF.